Presented here are 27 T cell receptor beta chains from one specimen sequenced in a study of blood T cell repertoires in COVID-19. TCRdb keeps only in-frame clones here, not all; method: immunoSEQ multiplex PCR. The sample has tens of thousands of clones, around 82% seen once; the top ten hold roughly 5.4%. Source material: peripheral blood. These TCRs come from a man aged 45-65 years with active COVID-19.

V and J are TRBV21-1 and TRBJ1-3; the table's D call, TRBD1, was not checked against the DNA. TRBV21-1 represents a pseudogene. The CDR3 totals 16 residues. In nucleotides, the CDR3 is TGTGCCAGCACCTTGGGACAGGGTTTGGCTGGAAACACCATATATTTT. Residues: CASTLGQGLAGNTIYF.

The chain carries TRBV4-2 and TRBJ2-3; the match to TRBD2 covers 15 bases. Germline CDR1 is LGHNA and CDR2 is YNFKEQ. The CDR3 sequence is 19 residues long. Unmatched junction bases numbered 8, after V lost 4 bases and J lost 0 bases. CDR3 nucleotides: TGTGCCAGCAGCCTTCGGACTAGCGGGAGGGTGCCTAGCACAGATACGCAGTATTTT. It codes for CASSLRTSGRVPSTDTQYF.

V usage is TRBV28 and J usage is TRBJ2-7; D gene unclear. This CDR3 comprises 12 residues. The V gene's germline CDR1 is MDHEN and CDR2 SYDVKM. The ends were cut back, 6 bases at V and 5 bases at J, with 11 bases in the middle. The DNA for the CDR3 is TGTGCCAGCAGCGTCTACCCCCACGAGCAGTACTTC. Translating it yields CASSVYPHEQYF.

The CDR3 is CASEKGATNEKLFF. The CDR3 DNA follows: TGTGCCAGCGAGAAGGGGGCAACTAATGAAAAACTGTTTTTT. The chain combines TRBV6-5 with TRBJ1-4, with a weak D call TRBD1 (6 bases). Per germline, CDR1 MNHEY and CDR2 SVGAGI. Trimming left V 8 bases short and J 0 bases short, with 10 bases between. This CDR3 is built from 14 residues.

This chain uses TRBV5-8 with TRBJ1-4, with TRBD1 matching over 7 bases. CDR1 is SGHTS and CDR2 is YDEGEE in the germline V gene. V was clipped by 9 bases and J by 0 bases; unmatched bases: 14. The CDR3 covers 17 residues. The CDR3 loop is CAILIRDSFATNEKLFF. In DNA form, the CDR3 reads TGTGCCATCCTGATTCGGGACAGCTTTGCAACTAATGAAAAACTGTTTTTT.

The chain has TRBV19 and TRBJ2-6, with 7 bases identical to TRBD1. Unmatched junction bases numbered 4, after V lost 4 bases and J lost 4 bases. The CDR3 contains 15 residues. Germline CDR1 and CDR2: LNHDA and SQIVND (reference sequence). CDR3 in DNA: TGTGCCAGTAGTAAACAGGGGACCGGGGCCAACGTCCTGACTTTC. This sequence encodes CASSKQGTGANVLTF.

The V gene is TRBV7-9, the J gene TRBJ2-2; 7 nucleotides line up with TRBD1. Trimming cost V 0 bases and J 3 bases; bases outside gene matches: 7. CDR3 length: 17 residues. CDR1 SEHNR and CDR2 FQNEAQ come from the germline V gene (reference sequence). The CDR3 loop reads CASSLAATGRDTGELFF. CDR3 in DNA: TGTGCCAGCAGCTTAGCAGCGACAGGGCGGGACACCGGGGAGCTGTTTTTT.

A few counts support this clone. The chain has TRBV10-2 and TRBJ1-3, with D unresolved. V shed 8 bases and J shed 0 bases, with 14 bases lying between them. Germline CDR1 and CDR2: WSHSY and SAAADI. The CDR3 runs to 15 residues. In DNA form, the CDR3 reads TGCGCCAGCGGTGGACGGGATTACTCTGGAAACACCATATATTTT. This sequence encodes CASGGRDYSGNTIYF.

The chain uses TRBV27 and TRBJ1-4; a weak D match, TRBD1 (5 bases). CDR1 and CDR2 from the germline V gene are MNHEY and SMNVEV (reference sequence). The CDR3 length is 19 residues. Deletions cut 6 bases from V and 3 bases from J, with 26 bases between. The CDR3 loop reads CASSPERGLLGIANEKLFF. DNA of the CDR3: TGTGCCAGCAGCCCCGAAAGGGGACTACTGGGGATAGCTAATGAAAAACTGTTTTTT.

V and J are TRBV10-3 and TRBJ1-3; unclear D gene. Between the trimmed V and J ends, which lost 5 bases and 1 base, there was a span of 3 bases. Germline V gene sequence: CDR1 ENHRY, CDR2 SYGVKD. This CDR3 is 12 amino acids long. Here the CDR3 reads CAISLSGNTIYF. The CDR3 coding sequence is TGTGCCATCAGTCTGTCTGGAAACACCATATATTTT.

This clone was detected only a few times. This rearrangement joins TRBV3-1 (or the pseudogene TRBV3-2) to TRBJ1-5; D uncertain. Trimming took 4 bases from V and 7 from J, leaving 14 bases between them. CDR3 length: 14 residues. CDR1 and CDR2 (germline): LGHDT, YNNKEL (reference sequence). The CDR3 region has the DNA TGTGCCAGCAGCCGCAGCGCGGGCGAACAGCCCCAGCATTTT. It yields the protein CASSRSAGEQPQHF.

The chain joins TRBV5-4 to TRBJ2-5, with 8 bases identical to TRBD2. CDR1 is SGHNT, CDR2 YYREEE, per germline (reference sequence). The CDR3 contains 16 residues. Trimming cost V 5 bases and J 5 bases; bases outside gene matches: 14. CDR3 nucleotides: TGTGCCAGCAGTCCTCCGGGACTAGAGAGAGGGGAGACCCAGTACTTC. This sequence encodes CASSPPGLERGETQYF.

The J gene is TRBJ1-5, the V gene TRBV9, with D hard to call. V was shortened by 0 bases and J by 5 bases, with 9 bases between the two germline ends. The CDR3 consists of 14 residues. Germline values: CDR1 SGDLS, CDR2 YYNGEE. The chain's CDR3 is CASSVGGYDQPQHF. DNA of the CDR3: TGTGCCAGCAGCGTAGGAGGGTATGATCAGCCCCAGCATTTT.

The CDR3 bases are TGTGCCAGCAGCTCTCCTTTGAGGGCCCCGGGCGAGCAGTACTTC. It specifies CASSSPLRAPGEQYF. V usage is TRBV7-2 and J usage is TRBJ2-7; tentatively, D is TRBD2 (5 bases). Germline loops: CDR1 SGHTA, CDR2 FQGNSA. Trimming stripped 4 bases from V and 6 bases from J, with 19 bases between. This CDR3 spans 15 amino acids.

This rearrangement joins TRBV7-6 to TRBJ2-1, with D possibly being TRBD2 (6 bases). With 8 bases removed from V and 4 bases from J, the gap between germline ends came to 18 bases. Germline V gives CDR1 SGHVS, CDR2 FNYEAQ. CDR3 length equals 15 residues. As DNA, the CDR3 is TGTGCCAGCCGCCCATTGGAGGGAAAGTACAATGAGCAGTTCTTC. Its protein is CASRPLEGKYNEQFF.

V is TRBV18 and J is TRBJ1-5, with D possibly TRBD1 on 6 matching bases. Trimming cost V 0 bases and J 3 bases, with 9 bases left between them. Germline CDR1 and CDR2: KGHSH and LQKENI. The CDR3 totals 15 residues. CDR3 sequence (DNA): TGTGCCAGCTCACCACCGGGGGCCCTCAATCAGCCCCAGCATTTT. Translation gives CASSPPGALNQPQHF.

V usage is TRBV11-2 and J usage is TRBJ2-2; no reliable D call. Trimming stripped 3 bases from V and 2 bases from J, with 7 bases between. Germline V CDR1 and CDR2: SGHAT, FQNNGV. The CDR3 contains 14 residues. CDR3 protein: CASSFGGNTGELFF. The DNA of the CDR3 is TGTGCCAGCAGCTTCGGCGGTAACACCGGGGAGCTGTTTTTT.

The chain links TRBV6-5 to TRBJ2-5; 11 positions match TRBD2. The CDR3 extends over 15 amino acids. Germline CDR1 MNHEY, CDR2 SVGAGI. Trimming cost V 0 bases and J 3 bases; bases outside gene matches: 0. CDR3 nucleotides: TGTGCCAGCAGTTACTCGACTAGCGGGGAAGAGACCCAGTACTTC. The encoded protein is CASSYSTSGEETQYF.

V is TRBV5-6 and J is TRBJ1-2, with no clear D. In germline, CDR1 is SGHDT, CDR2 YYEEEE. This CDR3 region has 11 residues. V dropped 4 bases and J dropped 5 bases, with 6 bases sitting between them. CDR3 residues: CASSRDYGYTF. The CDR3 DNA sequence: TGTGCCAGCAGCCGCGATTATGGCTACACCTTC.

V and J are TRBV5-1 and TRBJ2-7, with no clear D. The CDR3 runs to 14 residues. The V end lost 5 bases, the J end lost 0 bases, and 12 bases lay between the germline ends. Germline lookup yields CDR1 SGHRS and CDR2 YFSETQ. Here the CDR3 DNA reads TGCGCCAGCAGGCAGATGCTCAGCTCCTACGAGCAGTACTTC. This sequence encodes CASRQMLSSYEQYF.

This sequence joins TRBV5-6 and TRBJ2-3; no firm D call. Trimming pared 0 bases from V and 4 bases from J, leaving 9 bases between. The germline V gene has CDR1 SGHDT and CDR2 YYEEEE. CDR3 length: 14 amino acids. Here the CDR3 DNA reads TGTGCCAGCAGCTTGGATAGAGGCCCAGATACGCAGTATTTT. Translating gives CASSLDRGPDTQYF.

The J gene is TRBJ2-1, the V gene TRBV7-3, with D tentatively TRBD1 (6 bases). CDR1 is SGHTA and CDR2 is FQGTGA in the germline V gene. This CDR3 has 15 residues. V was clipped by 5 bases and J by 4 bases, with 15 bases between them. In nucleotides, the CDR3 is TGTGCCAGCAGCGGGGACATCGGTATGTACAATGAGCAGTTCTTC. It is translated as CASSGDIGMYNEQFF.

This chain connects TRBV4-3 to TRBJ2-7, with D perhaps TRBD2 (5 bases). V gave up 5 bases and J gave up 2 bases, with 13 bases separating them. The length of the CDR3 is 14 residues. The germline V gene has CDR1 LGHNA and CDR2 YSLEER. DNA for the CDR3: TGCGCCAGCAGCACGCGGACTGGGGCCTACGAGCAGTACTTC. Translated: CASSTRTGAYEQYF.

This clone is termed medium-sized (0.01 to 0.1%). This chain joins TRBV9 and TRBJ1-1; D may be TRBD1 (6 bases). CDR1 is SGDLS, CDR2 YYNGEE, per germline. This CDR3 is 15 amino acids long. V lost 3 bases and J 8 bases, leaving 20 bases between the germline ends. The CDR3 loop is CASSGARGRNLEAFF. CDR3 bases: TGTGCCAGCAGCGGTGCGAGGGGGAGAAACTTAGAAGCTTTCTTT.

The chain carries TRBV28 and TRBJ1-1; the D is unclear. The CDR3 spans 12 residues. The germline V and J ends were trimmed by 3 bases and 3 bases, with 5 bases remaining between them. Germline V lookup: CDR1 MDHEN, CDR2 SYDVKM. DNA for the CDR3: TGTGCCAGCAGTTTTAGAGACACTGAAGCTTTCTTT. Translated: CASSFRDTEAFF.

This clone was detected only once. V is TRBV28 and J is TRBJ2-1, with D perhaps matching TRBD2 (6 bases). This CDR3 has 15 amino acids. V lost 8 bases to trimming and J lost 3 bases, with 17 bases between them. In germline, CDR1 is MDHEN, CDR2 SYDVKM. The CDR3 reads CASLNAGPRYNEQFF. The CDR3 bases are TGTGCCAGCCTCAATGCGGGACCCCGCTACAATGAGCAGTTCTTC.

This clone was counted a single time. The chain links TRBV21-1 to TRBJ1-6; the table calls TRBD1, which could not be checked here. TRBV21-1 is a pseudogene. CDR3 length: 15 amino acids. The CDR3 DNA reads as TGTGCCAGCAGACCAGGACAGGGGATGAGTTCACCCCTCCACTTT. It translates to CASRPGQGMSSPLHF.